These T cell receptor beta chains were read from a single sample in a study of T cells in Graves' hyperthyroidism and ophthalmopathy. TCRdb reprocessed the multiplex PCR reads via MiXCR and lists one record per CDR3 protein. The sample contains fewer than 450,000 distinct CDR3 sequences, over 13% of which appear only once. Sequencing was done on a sample of blood. The receptors stem from a man between 50 and 59 years old with Graves' ophthalmopathy. Both conserved end residues are part of each CDR3. A D gene is named only where the DNA matches it firmly. Clone size appears in some rows only: once, few, many, or a class for an expanded clone.

d_call | j_call | v_call | clone_size | cdr3_aa | cdr3_nt
TRBD1 | TRBJ2-5 | TRBV6-2/TRBV6-3 | many | CASSYPQQGRETQYF | TGTGCCAGCAGTTATCCTCAACAGGGGCGAGAGACCCAGTACTTC
. | TRBJ1-6 | TRBV27 | many | CASSLGQGWNSPLHF | TGTGCCAGCAGTTTAGGGCAGGGTTGGAATTCACCCCTCCACTTT
. | TRBJ2-5 | TRBV10-3 | many | CAISGGTKETQYF | TGTGCCATCAGTGGTGGGACAAAAGAGACCCAGTACTTC
. | TRBJ1-6 | TRBV6-1 | few | CASSETRGRPLYSPLHF | TGTGCCAGCAGTGAAACGAGGGGACGGCCTCTATATTCACCCCTCCACTTT
. | TRBJ1-1 | TRBV4-1 | many | CASSQDYGEAFF | TGCGCCAGCAGCCAAGATTACGGCGAAGCTTTCTTT
. | TRBJ1-3 | TRBV29-1 | . | CSVGAGGSGNTIYF | TGCAGCGTGGGAGCGGGGGGCTCTGGAAACACCATATATTTT
. | TRBJ1-2 | TRBV9 | . | CASSAAPGNYGYTF | TGTGCCAGCAGCGCTGCCCCCGGGAACTATGGCTACACCTTC
. | TRBJ2-7 | TRBV12-3/TRBV12-4 | . | CASSRESRGSYEQYF | TGTGCCAGCAGCAGAGAGAGCAGGGGAAGCTACGAGCAGTACTTC
TRBD1 | TRBJ2-7 | TRBV18 | many | CASSPPLVPGGSHEQYF | TGTGCCAGCTCACCGCCCCTGGTCCCAGGGGGATCCCACGAGCAGTACTTC
TRBD2 | TRBJ2-1 | TRBV12-3/TRBV12-4 | few | CANNIAGSPYNEQFF | TGTGCCAACAACATAGCGGGGAGCCCCTACAATGAGCAGTTCTTC
TRBD2 | TRBJ2-1 | TRBV7-2 | few | CASSTRLAGAGEQFF | TGTGCCAGCAGCACTAGACTAGCGGGAGCGGGTGAGCAGTTCTTC
TRBD2 | TRBJ2-1 | TRBV2 | many | CASSLAGGYNNEQFF | TGTGCCAGCAGTTTAGCGGGAGGTTATAACAATGAGCAGTTCTTC
. | TRBJ2-1 | TRBV6-5 | many | CASSYSGAGEQFF | TGTGCCAGCAGTTACTCGGGAGCGGGTGAGCAGTTCTTC
TRBD1 | TRBJ2-1 | TRBV20-1 | . | CSARVGTGVTYNEQFF | TGCAGTGCTAGGGTCGGGACAGGGGTGACCTACAATGAGCAGTTCTTC
. | TRBJ1-4 | TRBV12-3/TRBV12-4 | many | CASSLLGGSEKLFF | TGTGCCAGCAGTTTACTGGGAGGGTCTGAAAAACTGTTTTTT
. | TRBJ2-5 | TRBV18 | many | CASSSLFLDGQETQYF | TGTGCCAGCTCATCTTTATTCTTAGACGGGCAAGAGACCCAGTACTTC
TRBD1 | TRBJ2-5 | TRBV29-1 | many | CSVGTGTGKETQYF | TGCAGCGTTGGAACCGGGACAGGGAAAGAGACCCAGTACTTC
. | TRBJ1-1 | TRBV3-1 | . | CASSLGAARDTEAFF | TGTGCCAGCAGCCTAGGGGCGGCTAGGGACACTGAAGCTTTCTTT
TRBD2 | TRBJ2-1 | TRBV28 | few | CASSLRLAGGSSYNEQFF | TGTGCCAGCAGTTTGAGGCTAGCGGGAGGGAGCTCCTACAATGAGCAGTTCTTC
. | TRBJ2-3 | TRBV20-1 | many | CSARGTTDTQYF | TGCAGTGCTAGAGGTACGACGGATACGCAGTATTTT
. | TRBJ1-5 | TRBV18 | many | CASSPEGEVQHF | TGTGCCAGCTCACCGGAGGGGGAAGTGCAGCATTTT
TRBD2 | TRBJ2-5 | TRBV5-1 | . | CASSLIAGTPETQYF | TGCGCCAGCAGCTTGATAGCGGGAACTCCGGAGACCCAGTACTTC
. | TRBJ2-7 | TRBV4-1 | many | CASSQNTDRTGEQYF | TGCGCCAGCAGCCAGAACACGGATCGAACTGGCGAGCAGTACTTC
TRBD1 | TRBJ1-1 | TRBV4-1 | many | CASSQDPQDRAANTEAFF | TGCGCCAGCAGCCAAGATCCCCAGGACAGGGCGGCGAACACTGAAGCTTTCTTT
. | TRBJ2-2 | TRBV30 | few | CAWSVQGWNTGELFF | TGTGCCTGGAGTGTACAAGGCTGGAACACCGGGGAGCTGTTTTTT
. | TRBJ1-1 | TRBV25-1 | many | CASSESTLNTEAFF | TGTGCCAGCAGTGAATCGACCTTGAACACTGAAGCTTTCTTT
TRBD2 | TRBJ2-7 | TRBV6-6 | . | CASSYSASGSFEQYF | TGTGCCAGCAGTTACTCGGCTAGCGGGAGTTTCGAGCAGTACTTC
. | TRBJ2-1 | TRBV20-1 | many | CSARDSLASNEQFF | TGCAGTGCTAGAGATTCCCTAGCTTCAAATGAGCAGTTCTTC
TRBD2 | TRBJ2-3 | TRBV19 | once | CASSIEGTSGSWTDTQYF | TGTGCGAGTAGTATAGAAGGGACTAGCGGGAGTTGGACAGATACGCAGTATTTT
. | TRBJ2-7 | TRBV9 | . | CASSVDGGSYEQYF | TGTGCCAGCAGCGTAGATGGGGGGTCCTACGAGCAGTACTTC
TRBD1 | TRBJ2-5 | TRBV29-1 | . | CSVEDHRGLGETQYF | TGCAGCGTTGAAGATCACAGGGGGCTGGGGGAGACCCAGTACTTC
. | TRBJ2-1 | TRBV7-9 | many | CASSPTHNEQFF | TGTGCCAGCAGCCCGACCCACAATGAGCAGTTCTTC
. | TRBJ2-7 | TRBV29-1 | many | CSVVSYEQYF | TGCAGCGTTGTGTCCTACGAGCAGTACTTC
. | TRBJ1-2 | TRBV29-1 | few | CSVDGLRTGQGYTF | TGCAGCGTTGATGGGCTGCGAACAGGGCAAGGCTACACCTTC
TRBD2 | TRBJ2-5 | TRBV9 | many | CASSVDGGRETQYF | TGTGCCAGCAGCGTAGACGGCGGGAGGGAGACCCAGTACTTC
. | TRBJ2-3 | TRBV5-1 | many | CASSVDRTPRWDTQYF | TGCGCCAGCAGCGTTGACAGGACCCCAAGGTGGGATACGCAGTATTTT
TRBD2 | TRBJ2-5 | TRBV7-9 | many | CASSPGRTSGAKEETQYF | TGTGCCAGCAGCCCCGGTCGGACTAGCGGGGCGAAAGAAGAGACCCAGTACTTC
. | TRBJ2-1 | TRBV10-3 | . | CAITPRAGSYNEQFF | TGTGCCATCACCCCCAGGGCGGGGTCCTACAATGAGCAGTTCTTC
. | TRBJ1-2 | TRBV24-1 | few | CATSASGTAGWGYTF | TGTGCCACCAGTGCATCGGGGACCGCCGGCTGGGGCTACACCTTC
TRBD2 | TRBJ2-4 | TRBV4-1 | . | CASSQERRGLAGDIQYF | TGCGCCAGCAGCCAAGAGCGTAGAGGACTAGCGGGAGACATTCAGTACTTC
. | TRBJ2-7 | TRBV11-2 | many | CASSLAGEQYF | TGTGCCAGCAGCTTAGCAGGGGAGCAGTACTTC
. | TRBJ2-7 | TRBV11-3 | many | CASSLDPPGEQYF | TGTGCCAGCAGCTTAGATCCCCCTGGCGAGCAGTACTTC
. | TRBJ1-1 | TRBV2 | many | CASTRTLNTEAFF | TGTGCCAGCACGCGCACTCTGAACACTGAAGCTTTCTTT
. | TRBJ2-2 | TRBV28 | . | CASSHTYGELFF | TGTGCCAGCAGTCATACCTACGGGGAGCTGTTTTTT